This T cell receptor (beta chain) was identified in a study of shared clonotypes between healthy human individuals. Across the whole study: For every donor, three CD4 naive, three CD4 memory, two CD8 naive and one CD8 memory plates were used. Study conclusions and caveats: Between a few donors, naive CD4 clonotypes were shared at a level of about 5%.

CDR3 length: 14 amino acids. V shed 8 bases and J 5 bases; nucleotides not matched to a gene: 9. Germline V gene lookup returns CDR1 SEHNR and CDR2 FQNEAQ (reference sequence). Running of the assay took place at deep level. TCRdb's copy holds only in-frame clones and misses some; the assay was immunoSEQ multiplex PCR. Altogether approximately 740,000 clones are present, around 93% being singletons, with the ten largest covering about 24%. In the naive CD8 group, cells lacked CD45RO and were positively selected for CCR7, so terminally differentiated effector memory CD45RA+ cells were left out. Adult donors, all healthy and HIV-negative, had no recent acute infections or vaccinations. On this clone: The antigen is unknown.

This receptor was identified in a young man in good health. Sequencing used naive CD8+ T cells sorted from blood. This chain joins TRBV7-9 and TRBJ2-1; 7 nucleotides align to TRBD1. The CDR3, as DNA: TGTGCCAGCTTCCGGGACAGTGTAGACAATGAGCAGTTCTTC. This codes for CASFRDSVDNEQFF.